The TCR beta chain described here comes from a study of blood T cell repertoires in COVID-19. The data were produced by immunoSEQ multiplex PCR, yet TCRdb's version contains in-frame clones alone and is incomplete. The table has approximately 280,000 clones, about 90% seen once; the top ten hold approximately 2.2%. The CDR3 runs 14 residues. Germline CDR1 reads SGHRS; CDR2 reads YFSETQ. V dropped 0 bases and J dropped 0 bases, with 6 bases sitting between them. Sequenced material: peripheral blood. This clonotype was obtained from a woman in her twenties or thirties who had recovered from COVID-19. This sequence joins TRBV5-1 and TRBJ1-1; possible D gene TRBD1, 5 bases. The CDR3 is CASSLDRMNTEAFF. The CDR3 DNA reads as TGCGCCAGCAGCTTGGACAGGATGAACACTGAAGCTTTCTTT.